This T cell receptor (beta chain) was retrieved from a study of blood T cells in healthy people across ages. The second PCR ran roughly 7 to 11 cycles with a sample-barcoded 5' primer and J-beta primers. From the 5' RACE reads, TCRdb called clonotypes with MiXCR, one entry per CDR3 protein. Of about 720,000 distinct CDR3 sequences in the sample, approximately 25% are singletons; the top ten hold more than 3%. Separately, the same data were catalogued under a study of T cells of mothers and their children.

Source material: blood. The receptor's source is a boy younger than 18 in good health.

CDR3 nucleotide sequence: TGTGCCAGCAGCTTCCAACAGGGCAAGAATGAGCAGTTCTTC. Encoded protein: CASSFQQGKNEQFF. The genes are TRBV7-3 and TRBJ2-5; possibly TRBD1 for D (6 bases). The DNA matches TRBJ2-1 better at its end, which makes the J call doubtful. CDR1 is SGHTA and CDR2 is FQGTGA in the germline V gene. The CDR3 loop spans 14 amino acids.